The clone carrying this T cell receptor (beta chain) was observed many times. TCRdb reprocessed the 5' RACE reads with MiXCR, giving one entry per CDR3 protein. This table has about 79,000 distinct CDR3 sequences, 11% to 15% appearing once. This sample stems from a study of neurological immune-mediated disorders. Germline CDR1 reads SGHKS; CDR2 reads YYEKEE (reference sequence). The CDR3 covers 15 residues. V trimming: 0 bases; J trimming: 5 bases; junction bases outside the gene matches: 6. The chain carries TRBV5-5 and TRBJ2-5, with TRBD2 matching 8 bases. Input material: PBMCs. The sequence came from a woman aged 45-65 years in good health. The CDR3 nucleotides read TGTGCCAGCAGCTTGGCGTTAGCGGGGCGCGAGACCCAGTACTTC. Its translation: CASSLALAGRETQYF. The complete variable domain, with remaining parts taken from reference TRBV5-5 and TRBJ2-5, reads DAGVTQSPTHLIKTRGQQVTLRCSPISGHKSVSWYQQVLGQGPQFIFQYYEKEERGRGNFPDRFSARQFPNYSSELNVNALLLGDSALYLCASSLALAGRETQYFGPGTRLLVL.